This T cell receptor (beta chain) was found in a study of T cell responses to AZD1222 COVID-19 vaccine (dated by TCRdb to 2020 to 2023). Turning to the overall study: AZD1222 recipients given second doses at about 4 weeks or at about 12 weeks were pooled, since spike-specific TCR depth and breadth were not found to differ between the two schedules. A total of over 230 trial participants underwent TCR sequencing, of whom 200 to 220 had received two doses of AZD1222 and some 25 had received two doses of the MenACWY control vaccine. Trial participants were enrolled by age into subgroups of 18-55, 56-69 and 70-plus years, and roughly 150, 30 and 60 TCR-sequenced participants, respectively, were included in these subgroups.

With respect to this clone: Its recognized antigen is unknown. No much larger clone is present one base from it, and per-base qualities are unavailable.

The CDR3 regions of human TCRbeta chains were analyzed by immunosequencing. Processing in the source paper ran as follows. Repertoire TCRs were matched against a reference library of SARS-CoV-2-specific TCRs generated with the MIRA antigen-specificity platform. Breadth was defined as the fraction of unique TCRs that were SARS-CoV-2-associated. Depth was defined as the fraction of total T cells that were SARS-CoV-2-associated. Using the MIRA data, each spike-specific TCR was mapped to the spike region that the TCR reacts to and placed in a CD4 or CD8 class. Log10-transformed breadth and depth values were compared by one-way ANOVA with Sidak's multiple comparisons tests. The table comes from immuneACCESS by way of TCRdb, which keeps in-frame sequences with V and J called. Part of the clones is missing from these tables; in studies checked, under half for an unresolved V gene and the rest for unknown reasons. V and J calls plus clone size are reproduced from that table; the DNA served to infer D and trimming. The sample table records 140,000 or so clones; about 90% of these occur just once. Together, the top ten hold 1.5% to 2% of the sample.

Results the study describes overall, beyond this receptor: The whole spike protein was spanned by vaccine-associated CD4 TCRs, and dominant responses were seen in regions 160-218 and 743-854. Because no day 14 peak-response samples were available, the repertoires could be characterized only after the peak T cell response. Most participants were white British and females outnumbered males, and the authors suggested that clonal diversity may have been underestimated. Nearly half of unique spike-specific TCRs reportedly recognized epitopes outside regions mutated in the B.1.351 and B.1.1.7 variants. Only 5 to 7 AZD1222 recipients were SARS-CoV-2 seropositive at baseline, limiting conclusions about previously exposed vaccinees. In the small 56-69-year group, the increase in depth fell short of significance, most likely because of low power. After two AZD1222 doses, both the breadth and the depth of spike-specific TCRs were significantly higher than at day 0 and than in MenACWY recipients.

Deletion took 3 bases off V and 4 bases off J, with a span of 6 bases between the germline ends. CDR1 and CDR2 were assigned from the germline V gene as MDHEN and SYDVKM. Counted from cysteine to phenylalanine, this CDR3 has 12 amino acids. CDR3 DNA only is kept here, 36 bases in frame from base 1. The time point label, read with the paper, signifies: baseline before first vaccination. The vaccinee samples were drawn from two UK trials, COV001 and COV002, one of which was a single-blind randomized controlled phase 2/3 trial testing AZD1222 (ChAdOx1 nCoV-19) in healthy adults. Trial participant PBMC samples were collected at day 0 and day 28 after the second dose for TCRbeta chain sequencing.

The TCR was taken from an adult in good health. The chain links TRBV28 with TRBJ1-1, with the D gene not confidently named. The specimen was peripheral blood, collected on day 0 of AZD1222 vaccination. The nucleotide sequence reads as follows: TGTGCCAGCAGTTTGAGGCTCACTGAAGCTTTCTTT. Its protein product is CASSLRLTEAFF.